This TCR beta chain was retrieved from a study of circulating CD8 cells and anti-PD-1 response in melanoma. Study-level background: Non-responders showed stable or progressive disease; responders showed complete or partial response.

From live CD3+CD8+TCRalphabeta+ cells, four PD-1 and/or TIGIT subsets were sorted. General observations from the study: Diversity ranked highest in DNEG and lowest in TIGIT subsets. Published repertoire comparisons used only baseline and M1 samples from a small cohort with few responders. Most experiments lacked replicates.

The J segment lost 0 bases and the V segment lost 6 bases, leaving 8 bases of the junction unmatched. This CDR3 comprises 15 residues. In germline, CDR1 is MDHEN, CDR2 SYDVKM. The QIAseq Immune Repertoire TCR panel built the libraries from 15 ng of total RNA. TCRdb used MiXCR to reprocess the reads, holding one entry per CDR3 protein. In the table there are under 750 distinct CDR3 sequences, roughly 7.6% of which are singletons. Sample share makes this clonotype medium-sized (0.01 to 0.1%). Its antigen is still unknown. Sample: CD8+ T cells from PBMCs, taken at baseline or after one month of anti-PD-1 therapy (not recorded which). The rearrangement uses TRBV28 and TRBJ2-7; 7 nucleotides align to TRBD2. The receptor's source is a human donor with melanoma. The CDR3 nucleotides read TGTGCCAGCAGCTTCGTGGGGGGGAGCTCCTACGAGCAGTACTTC. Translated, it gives CASSFVGGSSYEQYF.